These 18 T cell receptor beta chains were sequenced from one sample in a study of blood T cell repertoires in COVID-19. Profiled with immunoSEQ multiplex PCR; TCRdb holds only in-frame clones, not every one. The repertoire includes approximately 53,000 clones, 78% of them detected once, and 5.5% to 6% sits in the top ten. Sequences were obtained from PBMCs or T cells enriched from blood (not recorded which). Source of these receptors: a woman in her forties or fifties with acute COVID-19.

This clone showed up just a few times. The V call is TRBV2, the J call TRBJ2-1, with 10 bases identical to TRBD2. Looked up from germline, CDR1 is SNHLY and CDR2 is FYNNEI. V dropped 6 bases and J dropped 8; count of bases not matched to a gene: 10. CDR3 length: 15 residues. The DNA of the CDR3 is TGTGCCAGCAGGGACAGCCGACTAGCGGGCCATGAGCAGTTCTTC. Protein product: CASRDSRLAGHEQFF.

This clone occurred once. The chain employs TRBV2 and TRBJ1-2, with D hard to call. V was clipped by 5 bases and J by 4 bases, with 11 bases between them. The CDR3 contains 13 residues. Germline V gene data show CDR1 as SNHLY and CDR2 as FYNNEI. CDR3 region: CASSPSESYGYTF. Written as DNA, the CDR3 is TGTGCCAGCAGTCCCTCGGAGTCCTATGGCTACACCTTC.

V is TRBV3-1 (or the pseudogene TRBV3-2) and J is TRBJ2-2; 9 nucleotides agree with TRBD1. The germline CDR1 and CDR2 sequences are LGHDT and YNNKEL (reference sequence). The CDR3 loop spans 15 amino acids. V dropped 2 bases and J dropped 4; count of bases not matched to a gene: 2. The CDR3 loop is CASSQTGGGTGELFF. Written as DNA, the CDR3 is TGTGCCAGCAGCCAAACAGGGGGCGGCACCGGGGAGCTGTTTTTT.

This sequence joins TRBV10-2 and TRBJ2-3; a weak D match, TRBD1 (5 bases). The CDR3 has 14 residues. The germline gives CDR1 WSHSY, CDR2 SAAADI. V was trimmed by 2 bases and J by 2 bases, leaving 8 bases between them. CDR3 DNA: TGCGCCAGCAGTGAGCAGGGAATCACAGATACGCAGTATTTT. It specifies CASSEQGITDTQYF.

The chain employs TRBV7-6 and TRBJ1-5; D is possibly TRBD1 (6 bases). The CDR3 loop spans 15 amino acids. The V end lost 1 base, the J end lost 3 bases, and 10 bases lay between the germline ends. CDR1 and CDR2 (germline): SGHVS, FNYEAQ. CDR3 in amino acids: CASSLETGSNQPQHF. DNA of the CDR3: TGTGCCAGCAGCTTAGAGACAGGTTCCAATCAGCCCCAGCATTTT.

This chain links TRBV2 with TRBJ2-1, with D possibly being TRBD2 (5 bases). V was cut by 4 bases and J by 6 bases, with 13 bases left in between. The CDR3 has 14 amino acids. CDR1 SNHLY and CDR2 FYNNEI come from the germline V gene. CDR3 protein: CASSGTPDLNEQFF. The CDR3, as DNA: TGTGCCAGCAGTGGGACTCCCGACCTCAATGAGCAGTTCTTC.

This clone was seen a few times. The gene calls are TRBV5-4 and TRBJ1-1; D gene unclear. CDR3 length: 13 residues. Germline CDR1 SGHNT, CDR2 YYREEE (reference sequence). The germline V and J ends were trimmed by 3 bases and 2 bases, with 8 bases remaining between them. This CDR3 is CASSSKANTEAFF. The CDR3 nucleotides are TGTGCCAGCAGCTCGAAAGCTAACACTGAAGCTTTCTTT.

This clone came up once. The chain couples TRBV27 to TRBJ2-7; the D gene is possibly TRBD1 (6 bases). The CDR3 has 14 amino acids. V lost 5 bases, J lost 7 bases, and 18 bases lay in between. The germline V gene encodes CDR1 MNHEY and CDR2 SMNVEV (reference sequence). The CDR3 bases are TGTGCCAGCAGTACAACAGGGAGCCGCGGTGAGCAGTACTTC. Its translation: CASSTTGSRGEQYF.

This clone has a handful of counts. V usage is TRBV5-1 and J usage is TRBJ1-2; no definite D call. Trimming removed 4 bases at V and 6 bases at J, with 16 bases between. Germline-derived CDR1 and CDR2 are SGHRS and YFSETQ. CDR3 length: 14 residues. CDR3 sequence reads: CASSPPAGKDGYTF. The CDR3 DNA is TGCGCCAGCAGCCCCCCCGCGGGGAAAGATGGCTACACCTTC.

The CDR3 DNA is TGTGCCATCAGTGACCCAGGGTTCTCGAACACCGGGGAGCTGTTTTTT. Its translation is CAISDPGFSNTGELFF. The genes are TRBV10-3 and TRBJ2-2; a weak D match, TRBD1 (5 bases). The CDR3 covers 16 residues. Trimming shortened V by 3 bases and J by 0 bases, and 11 bases separated the two germline ends. Germline-derived CDR1 and CDR2 are ENHRY and SYGVKD.

The DNA for the CDR3 is TGCAGCGTTGAACTGTCTATGAACACTGAAGCTTTCTTT. Amino acids: CSVELSMNTEAFF. The chain recombines TRBV29-1 with TRBJ1-1; D remains unclear. This CDR3 is 13 amino acids long. Trimming pared 2 bases from V and 0 bases from J, leaving 7 bases between. The germline gives CDR1 SQVTM, CDR2 ANQGSEA. The variable domain in full, completed from reference TRBV29-1 and TRBJ1-1, reads SAVISQKPSRDICQRGTSLTIQCQVDSQVTMMFWYRQQPGQSLTLIATANQGSEATYESGFVIDKFPISRPNLTFSTLTVSNMSPEDSSIYLCSVELSMNTEAFFGQGTRLTVV.

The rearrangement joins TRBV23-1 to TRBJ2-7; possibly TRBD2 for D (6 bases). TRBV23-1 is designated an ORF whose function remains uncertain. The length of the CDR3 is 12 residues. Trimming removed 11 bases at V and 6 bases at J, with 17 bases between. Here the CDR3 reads CAGYPGGGEQYF. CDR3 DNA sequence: TGCGCCGGATACCCCGGGGGTGGCGAGCAGTACTTC.

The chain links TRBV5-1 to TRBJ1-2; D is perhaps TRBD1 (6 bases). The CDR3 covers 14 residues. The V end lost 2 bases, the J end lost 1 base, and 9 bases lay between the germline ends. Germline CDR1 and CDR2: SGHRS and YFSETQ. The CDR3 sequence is CASSLLDSNYGYTF. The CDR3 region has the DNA TGCGCCAGCAGCTTATTGGACAGTAACTATGGCTACACCTTC.

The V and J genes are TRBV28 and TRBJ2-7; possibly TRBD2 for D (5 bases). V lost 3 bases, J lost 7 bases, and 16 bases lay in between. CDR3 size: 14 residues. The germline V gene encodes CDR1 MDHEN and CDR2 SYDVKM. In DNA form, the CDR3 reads TGTGCCAGCAGTTTGGGCCCGGGTTCGGGGGAGCAGTACTTC. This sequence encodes CASSLGPGSGEQYF.

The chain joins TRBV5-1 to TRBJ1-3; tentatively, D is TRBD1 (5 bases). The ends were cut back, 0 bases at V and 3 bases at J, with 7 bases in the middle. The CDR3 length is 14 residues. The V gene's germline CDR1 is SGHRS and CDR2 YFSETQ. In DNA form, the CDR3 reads TGCGCCAGCAGCTTGGAAGGGGATGGAAACACCATATATTTT. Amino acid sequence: CASSLEGDGNTIYF.

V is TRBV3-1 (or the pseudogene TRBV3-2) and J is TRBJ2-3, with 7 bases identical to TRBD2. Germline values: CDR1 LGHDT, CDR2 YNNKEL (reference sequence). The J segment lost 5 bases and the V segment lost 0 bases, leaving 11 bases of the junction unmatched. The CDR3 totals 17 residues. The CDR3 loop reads CASSQDWSGLTKDTQYF. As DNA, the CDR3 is TGTGCCAGCAGCCAAGATTGGTCGGGACTAACGAAAGATACGCAGTATTTT.

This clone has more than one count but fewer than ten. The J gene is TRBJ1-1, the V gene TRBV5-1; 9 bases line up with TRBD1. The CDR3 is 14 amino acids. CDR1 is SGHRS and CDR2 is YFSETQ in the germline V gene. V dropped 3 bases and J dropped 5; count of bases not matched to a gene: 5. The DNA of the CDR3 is TGCGCCAGCAGCTCCCAGACAGGGGGGACTGAAGCTTTCTTT. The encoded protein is CASSSQTGGTEAFF.

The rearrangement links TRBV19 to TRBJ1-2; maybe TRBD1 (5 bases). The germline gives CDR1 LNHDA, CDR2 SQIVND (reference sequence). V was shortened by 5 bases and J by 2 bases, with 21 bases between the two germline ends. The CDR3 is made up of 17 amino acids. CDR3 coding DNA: TGTGCCAGTAGTCCCCCCCTGGGCAGGGTGGTCAACTATGGCTACACCTTC. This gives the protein CASSPPLGRVVNYGYTF. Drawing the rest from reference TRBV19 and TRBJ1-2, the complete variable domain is DGGITQSPKYLFRKEGQNVTLSCEQNLNHDAMYWYRQDPGQGLRLIYYSQIVNDFQKGDIAEGYSVSREKKESFPLTVTSAQKNPTAFYLCASSPPLGRVVNYGYTFGSGTRLTVV.